This TCR beta chain was observed in a study of identical twins. V gave up 3 bases and J gave up 3 bases, with 9 bases separating them. The length of the CDR3 is 14 residues. Per the germline V gene, CDR1 is KGHDR and CDR2 is SFDVKD. TCRdb ran MiXCR on the 5' RACE reads and lists one entry per CDR3 protein. Of 1.5 million to 2 million distinct CDR3 sequences in the sample, about 32% were seen once. This receptor was taken from a newborn girl in good health. The sequencing sample was made of cord blood. This rearrangement joins TRBV24-1 to TRBJ2-3; maybe TRBD1 (6 bases). CDR3 DNA: TGTGCCACCAGTGATCGTCAGGGGACAGATACGCAGTATTTT. Protein product: CATSDRQGTDTQYF.